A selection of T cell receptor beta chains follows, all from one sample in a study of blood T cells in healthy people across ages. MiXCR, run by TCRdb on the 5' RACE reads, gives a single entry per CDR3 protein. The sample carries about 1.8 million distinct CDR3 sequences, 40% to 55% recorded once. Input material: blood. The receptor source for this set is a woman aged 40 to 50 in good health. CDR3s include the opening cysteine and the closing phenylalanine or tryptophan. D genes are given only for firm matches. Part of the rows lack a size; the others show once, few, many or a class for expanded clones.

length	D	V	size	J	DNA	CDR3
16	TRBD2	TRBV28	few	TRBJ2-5	TGTGCCAGCAGTCGGAGGACTAGCGGGGTCCGGGAGACCCAGTACTTC	CASSRRTSGVRETQYF
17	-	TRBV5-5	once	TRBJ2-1	TGTGCCAGCAGCTTGGCGGTTGCGGGGCACCCCTACAATGAGCAGTTCTTC	CASSLAVAGHPYNEQFF
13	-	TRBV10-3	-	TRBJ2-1	TGTGCCATCAGTTCCGGGACGCACAATGAGCAGTTCTTC	CAISSGTHNEQFF
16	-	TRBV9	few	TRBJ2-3	TGTGCCAGCAGCGGATTTCGGGACACTCCCACAGATACGCAGTATTTT	CASSGFRDTPTDTQYF
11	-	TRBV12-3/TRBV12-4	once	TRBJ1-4	TGTGCCAGCAGTTCGGTAGAAAAACTGTTTTTT	CASSSVEKLFF
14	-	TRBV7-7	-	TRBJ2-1	TGTGCTAGCAGCGTCAGTCCGGAGACGAATGAGCAGTTCTTC	CASSVSPETNEQFF
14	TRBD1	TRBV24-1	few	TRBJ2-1	TGTGCCACCAGTGCCGAAACAGGGGACAATGAGCAGTTCTTC	CATSAETGDNEQFF
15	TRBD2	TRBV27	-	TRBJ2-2	TGTGCCAGCAGTGTGACTAGCGGGAGGACCGGGGAGCTGTTTTTT	CASSVTSGRTGELFF
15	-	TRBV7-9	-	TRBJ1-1	TGTGCCAGCAGCTTAGAGGGCAGAAAAAACACTGAAGCTTTCTTT	CASSLEGRKNTEAFF
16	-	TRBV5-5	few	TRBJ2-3	TGTGCCAGCAGCTTGGCAGTTTCGGCGTTCTCAGATACGCAGTATTTT	CASSLAVSAFSDTQYF
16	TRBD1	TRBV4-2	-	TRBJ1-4	TGTGCCAGCAGCCAAGGGGGACAGGGACCTAATGAAAAACTGTTTTTT	CASSQGGQGPNEKLFF
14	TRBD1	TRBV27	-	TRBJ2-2	TGTGCCACACGACAGGGGTGGTACACCGGGGAGCTGTTTTTT	CATRQGWYTGELFF
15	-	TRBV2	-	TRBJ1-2	TGTGCCAGCAGTATTACAGGGTTAGTTGGATATGGCTACACCTTC	CASSITGLVGYGYTF
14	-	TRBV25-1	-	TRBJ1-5	TGTGCCAGCAGTGGCCAGGGCAAAAATCAGCCCCAGCATTTT	CASSGQGKNQPQHF
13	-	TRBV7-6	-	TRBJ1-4	TGTGCCAGCAGCTCGCCCGGAAAAGAAAAACTGTTTTTT	CASSSPGKEKLFF
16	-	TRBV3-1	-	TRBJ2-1	TGTGCCAGCAGCCAAGAACCAGACAGCTCCTACAATGAGCAGTTCTTC	CASSQEPDSSYNEQFF
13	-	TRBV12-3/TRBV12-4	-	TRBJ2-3	TGTGTCAGCGGGCCGCGCCATACAGATACGCAGTATTTT	CVSGPRHTDTQYF
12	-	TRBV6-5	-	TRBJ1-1	TGTGCCAGCAGGACCATGAACACTGAAGCTTTCTTT	CASRTMNTEAFF
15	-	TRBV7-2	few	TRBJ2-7	TGTGCCAGCAGCTTAGCCTTCGGGGCAGCCTACGAGCAGTACTTC	CASSLAFGAAYEQYF
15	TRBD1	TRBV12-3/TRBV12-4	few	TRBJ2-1	TGTGCCAGCAGTGCACGGACAGGGGCGTACAATGAGCAGTTCTTC	CASSARTGAYNEQFF
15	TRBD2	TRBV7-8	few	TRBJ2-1	TGTGCCAGCAGCAGACTAGCGGGGGGGCCTGTTGAGCAGTTCTTC	CASSRLAGGPVEQFF
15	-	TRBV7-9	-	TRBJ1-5	TGTGCCAGCAGCTGGGGGGGCAGGGGCAATCAGCCCCAGCATTTT	CASSWGGRGNQPQHF
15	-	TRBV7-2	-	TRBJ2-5	TGTGCCAGCAGCTCCCTACTAGAATCAGAAGGGACCCAGTACTTC	CASSSLLESEGTQYF
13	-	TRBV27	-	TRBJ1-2	TGTGCCAGCAAGGACGGAGCTAACTATGGCTACACCTTC	CASKDGANYGYTF
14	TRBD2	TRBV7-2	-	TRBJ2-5	TGTGCCAGCAGCCTTACTAGCGGGGAAGGAACCCAGTACTTC	CASSLTSGEGTQYF
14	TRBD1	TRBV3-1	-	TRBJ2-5	TGTGCCAGCAGCCAAATCGACAGGGGAGAGACCCAGTACTTC	CASSQIDRGETQYF
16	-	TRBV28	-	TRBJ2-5	TGTGCCAGCAGTCTTGATGGGGCAGATCTCCAAGAGACCCAGTACTTC	CASSLDGADLQETQYF
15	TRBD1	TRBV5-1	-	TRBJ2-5	TGCGCCAGCAGCTTGGTGAGGACAGGGATAGAGACCCAGTACTTC	CASSLVRTGIETQYF